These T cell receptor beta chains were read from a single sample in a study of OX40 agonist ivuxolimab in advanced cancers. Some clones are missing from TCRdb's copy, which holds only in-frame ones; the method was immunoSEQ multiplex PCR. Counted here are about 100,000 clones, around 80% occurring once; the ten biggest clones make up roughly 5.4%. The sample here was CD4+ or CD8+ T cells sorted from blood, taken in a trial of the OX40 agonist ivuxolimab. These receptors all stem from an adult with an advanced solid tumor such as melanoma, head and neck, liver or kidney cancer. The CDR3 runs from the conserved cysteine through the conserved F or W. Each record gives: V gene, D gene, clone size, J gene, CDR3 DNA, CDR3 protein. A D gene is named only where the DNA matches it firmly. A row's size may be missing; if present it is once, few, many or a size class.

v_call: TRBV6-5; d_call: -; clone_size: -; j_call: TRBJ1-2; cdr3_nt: TGTGCCAGCAGGACAGGTTATGGCTACACCTTC; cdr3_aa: CASRTGYGYTF
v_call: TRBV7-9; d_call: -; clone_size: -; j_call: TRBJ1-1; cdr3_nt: TGTGCCAGCAGCCCACACAGGGCGAACACTGAAGCTTTCTTT; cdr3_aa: CASSPHRANTEAFF
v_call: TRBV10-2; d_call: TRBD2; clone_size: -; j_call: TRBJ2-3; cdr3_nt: TGCGCCAGTCTTAGCGGGAGTCGGACAGATACGCAGTATTTT; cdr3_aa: CASLSGSRTDTQYF
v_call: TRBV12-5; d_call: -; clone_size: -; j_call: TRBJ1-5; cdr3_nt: TGTGCTAGTGGTTTGACTTCGACAAGACCGCAGCCCCAGCATTTT; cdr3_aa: CASGLTSTRPQPQHF
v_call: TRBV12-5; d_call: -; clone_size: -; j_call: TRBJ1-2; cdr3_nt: TGTGCTAGTGGTTTGGAAGGGCCCCAGGGGGGCTACACCTTC; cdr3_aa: CASGLEGPQGGYTF
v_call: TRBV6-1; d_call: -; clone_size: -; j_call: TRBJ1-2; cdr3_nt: TGCGCCAGCAAGGGGGGACTTGAGAACTATGGCTACACCTTC; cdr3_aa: CASKGGLENYGYTF
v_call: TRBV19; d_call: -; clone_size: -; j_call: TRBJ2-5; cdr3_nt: TGTGCCAGTAGTGCAGGGTGGGGAGAGACCCAGTACTTC; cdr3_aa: CASSAGWGETQYF
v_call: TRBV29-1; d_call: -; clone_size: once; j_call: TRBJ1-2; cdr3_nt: TGCAGCGTTGACTTGGGCCCCAAAGGGGCCAACTATGGCTACACCTTC; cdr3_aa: CSVDLGPKGANYGYTF
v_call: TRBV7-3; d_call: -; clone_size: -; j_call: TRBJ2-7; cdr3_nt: TGTGCCACGTTCGACCGGGAGTACTACGAGCAGTACTTC; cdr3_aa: CATFDREYYEQYF
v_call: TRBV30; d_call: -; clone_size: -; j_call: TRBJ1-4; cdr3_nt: TGTGCCTGGAGTGTAAAAAGGACTGGGAATGAAAAACTGTTTTTT; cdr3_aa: CAWSVKRTGNEKLFF
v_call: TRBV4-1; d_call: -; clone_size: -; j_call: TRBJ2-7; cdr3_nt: TGCGCCAGCAGCCAAGGGGGGGACTACGAGCAGTACTTC; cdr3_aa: CASSQGGDYEQYF
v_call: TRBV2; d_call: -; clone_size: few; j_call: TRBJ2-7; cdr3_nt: TGTGCCAGCAGCCAAGACTCCGACCCGTACTTC; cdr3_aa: CASSQDSDPYF
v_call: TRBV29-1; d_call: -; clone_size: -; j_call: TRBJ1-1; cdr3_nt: TGCAGCGGGAGGTCAGGTCAAAGGACTGAAGCTTTCTTT; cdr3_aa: CSGRSGQRTEAFF
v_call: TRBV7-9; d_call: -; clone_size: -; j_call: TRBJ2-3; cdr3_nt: TGTGCCAGCAGCTTAGGGGCAGGACAGAGGAGCACAGATACGCAGTATTTT; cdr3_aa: CASSLGAGQRSTDTQYF
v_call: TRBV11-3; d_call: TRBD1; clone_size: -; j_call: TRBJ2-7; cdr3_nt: TGTGCCAGCAGCCCTAGTGGGGACAGGGGACACGAGCAGTACTTC; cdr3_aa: CASSPSGDRGHEQYF
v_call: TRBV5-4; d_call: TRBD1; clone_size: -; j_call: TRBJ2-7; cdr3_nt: TGTGCCAGCAGCTGGGGACAGGGGGACCACGAGCAGTACTTC; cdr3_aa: CASSWGQGDHEQYF
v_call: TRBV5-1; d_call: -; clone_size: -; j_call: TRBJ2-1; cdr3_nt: TGCGCCAGCAGCGCTCGGGAGGGGGCGACGGATGAGCAGTTCTTC; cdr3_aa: CASSAREGATDEQFF
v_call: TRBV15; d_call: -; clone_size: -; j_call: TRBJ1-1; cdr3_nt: TGTGCCACCAGCAGAGAACGGGGTACTGAAGCTTTCTTT; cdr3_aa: CATSRERGTEAFF
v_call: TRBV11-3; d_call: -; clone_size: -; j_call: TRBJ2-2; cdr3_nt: TGTGCCAGCAGCTCTTCCGCTGGGGGAACCGGGGAGCTGTTTTTT; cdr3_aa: CASSSSAGGTGELFF
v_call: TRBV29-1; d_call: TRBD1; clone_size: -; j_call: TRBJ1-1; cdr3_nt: TGCAGCGTCAAGGGGCAGGGGGCCCCTGAAGCTTTCTTT; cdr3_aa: CSVKGQGAPEAFF
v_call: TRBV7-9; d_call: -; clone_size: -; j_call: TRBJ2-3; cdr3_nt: TGTGCCAGCAGGCTTCAGGATACGCAGTATTTT; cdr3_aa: CASRLQDTQYF
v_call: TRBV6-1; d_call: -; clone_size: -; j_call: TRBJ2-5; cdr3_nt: TGTGCCAGCAGTGACCAACTGGGGGAGACCCAGTACTTC; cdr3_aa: CASSDQLGETQYF
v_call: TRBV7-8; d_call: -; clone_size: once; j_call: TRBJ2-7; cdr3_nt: TGTGCCAGCAGCTTAACAAGCACGGGTGGAGGGGGGCAGTACTTC; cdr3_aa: CASSLTSTGGGGQYF
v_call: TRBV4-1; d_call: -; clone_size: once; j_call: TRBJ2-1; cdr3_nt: TGCGCCAGCAGCCAAGGGGATGAGCAGTTCTTC; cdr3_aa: CASSQGDEQFF
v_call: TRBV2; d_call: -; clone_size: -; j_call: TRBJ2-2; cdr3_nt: TGTGCCAGCAGTACAGGTCCTAGCCAAGGAACCGGGGAGCTGTTTTTT; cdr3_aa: CASSTGPSQGTGELFF
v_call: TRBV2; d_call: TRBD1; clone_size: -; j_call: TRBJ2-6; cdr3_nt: TGTGCCAGCAGCAAAGACAGGGCTGGGGCCAACGTCCTGACTTTC; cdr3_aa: CASSKDRAGANVLTF
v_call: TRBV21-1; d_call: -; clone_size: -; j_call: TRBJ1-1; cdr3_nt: TGTGCCAGCAGCAAAAAAAGGGGGGGTGGACAGGGAGCTGGAATTGTCACTGAAGCTTTCTTT; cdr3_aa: CASSKKRGGGQGAGIVTEAFF
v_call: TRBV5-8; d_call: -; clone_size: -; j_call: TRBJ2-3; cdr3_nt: TGTGCCAGCAGCGAGACTCCCGACACAGATACGCAGTATTTT; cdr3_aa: CASSETPDTDTQYF
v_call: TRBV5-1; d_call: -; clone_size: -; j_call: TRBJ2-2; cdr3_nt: TGCGCCAGCAGCTACACGGACAGACCCGGGGAGCTGTTTTTT; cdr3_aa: CASSYTDRPGELFF
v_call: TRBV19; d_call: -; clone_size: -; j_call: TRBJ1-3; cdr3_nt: TGTGCCAGTCAAGATACGGGACGGACCATATATTTT; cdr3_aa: CASQDTGRTIYF
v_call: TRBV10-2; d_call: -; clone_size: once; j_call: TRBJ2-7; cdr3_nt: TGCGCCAGCAGCCTACTAGAGGGGTACGAGCAGTACTTC; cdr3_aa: CASSLLEGYEQYF
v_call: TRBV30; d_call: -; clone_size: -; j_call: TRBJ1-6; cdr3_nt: TGTGCCTGGAGTGTACCGGGGATTTCACCCCTCCACTTT; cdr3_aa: CAWSVPGISPLHF
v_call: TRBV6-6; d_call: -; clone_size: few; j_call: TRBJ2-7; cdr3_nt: TGTGCCAGCAGTTACAACGGGGGAGACGAGCAGTACTTC; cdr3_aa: CASSYNGGDEQYF
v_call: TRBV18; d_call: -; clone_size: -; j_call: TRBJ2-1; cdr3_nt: TGTGCCAGCTCACCGCCCGGGCTAGTAGGCAATGAGCAGTTCTTC; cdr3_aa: CASSPPGLVGNEQFF
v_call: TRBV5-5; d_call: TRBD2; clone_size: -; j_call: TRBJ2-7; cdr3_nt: TGTGCCAGCAGCTTGGAAGCGGGGTCTAACGAGCAGTACTTC; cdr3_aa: CASSLEAGSNEQYF
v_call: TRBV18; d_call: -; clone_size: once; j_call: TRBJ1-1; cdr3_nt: TGTGCCAGCTCCCCCGCGGTCATGAACACTGAAGCTTTCTTT; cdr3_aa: CASSPAVMNTEAFF
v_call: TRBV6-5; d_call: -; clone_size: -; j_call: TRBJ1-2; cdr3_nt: TGTGCCAGCAGTTACGGGCAGTCCCCCCCCTTAGGTGGCTACACCTTC; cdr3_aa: CASSYGQSPPLGGYTF
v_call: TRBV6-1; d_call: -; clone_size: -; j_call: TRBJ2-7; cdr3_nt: TGTGCCAGCAGCCTTACGGGACTTGACTACGAGCAGTACTTC; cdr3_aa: CASSLTGLDYEQYF
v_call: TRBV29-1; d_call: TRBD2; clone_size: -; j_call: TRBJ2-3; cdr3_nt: TGCAGCGTCCTGACTAGCGGGGGGTGGGATACGCAGTATTTT; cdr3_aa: CSVLTSGGWDTQYF
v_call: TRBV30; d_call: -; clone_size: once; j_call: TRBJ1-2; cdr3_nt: TGTGCCTGGAGTGTACCCGCAGCTAACTATGGCTACACCTTC; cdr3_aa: CAWSVPAANYGYTF
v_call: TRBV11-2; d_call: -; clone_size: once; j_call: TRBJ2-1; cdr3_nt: TGTGCCAGCAGCTCCAATGAGCAGTTCTTC; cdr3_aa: CASSSNEQFF